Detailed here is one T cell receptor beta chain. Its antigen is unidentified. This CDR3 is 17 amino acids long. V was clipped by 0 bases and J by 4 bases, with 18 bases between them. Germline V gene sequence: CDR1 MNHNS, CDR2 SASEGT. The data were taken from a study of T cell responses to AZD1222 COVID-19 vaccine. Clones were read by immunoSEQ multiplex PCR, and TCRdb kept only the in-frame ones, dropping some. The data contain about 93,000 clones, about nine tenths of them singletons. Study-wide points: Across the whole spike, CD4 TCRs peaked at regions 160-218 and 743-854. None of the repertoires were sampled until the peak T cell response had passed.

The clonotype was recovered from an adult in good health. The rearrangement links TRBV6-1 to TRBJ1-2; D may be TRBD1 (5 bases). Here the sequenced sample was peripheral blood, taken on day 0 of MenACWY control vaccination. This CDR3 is CASSEALSVRRGYGYTF. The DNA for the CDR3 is TGTGCCAGCAGTGAAGCGCTAAGTGTGCGGAGGGGCTATGGCTACACCTTC.